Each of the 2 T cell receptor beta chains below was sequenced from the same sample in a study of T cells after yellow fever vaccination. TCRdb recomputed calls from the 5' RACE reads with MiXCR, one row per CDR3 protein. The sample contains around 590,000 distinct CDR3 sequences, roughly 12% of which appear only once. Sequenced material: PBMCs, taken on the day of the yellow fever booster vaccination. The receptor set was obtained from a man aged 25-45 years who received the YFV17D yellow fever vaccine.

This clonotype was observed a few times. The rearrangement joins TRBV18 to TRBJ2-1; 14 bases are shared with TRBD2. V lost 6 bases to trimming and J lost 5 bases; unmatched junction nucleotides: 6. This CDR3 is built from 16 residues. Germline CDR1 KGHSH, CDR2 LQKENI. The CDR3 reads CASSFPTSGRDNEQFF. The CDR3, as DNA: TGTGCCAGCTCTTTCCCGACTAGCGGGAGGGACAATGAGCAGTTCTTC.

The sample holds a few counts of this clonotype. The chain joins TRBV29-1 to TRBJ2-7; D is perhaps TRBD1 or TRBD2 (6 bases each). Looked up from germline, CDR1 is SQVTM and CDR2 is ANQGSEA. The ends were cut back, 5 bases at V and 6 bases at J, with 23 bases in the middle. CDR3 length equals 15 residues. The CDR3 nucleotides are TGCAGCGTTATGCCTTTGCTCGAACAGGGAGGCGAGCAGTACTTC. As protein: CSVMPLLEQGGEQYF.